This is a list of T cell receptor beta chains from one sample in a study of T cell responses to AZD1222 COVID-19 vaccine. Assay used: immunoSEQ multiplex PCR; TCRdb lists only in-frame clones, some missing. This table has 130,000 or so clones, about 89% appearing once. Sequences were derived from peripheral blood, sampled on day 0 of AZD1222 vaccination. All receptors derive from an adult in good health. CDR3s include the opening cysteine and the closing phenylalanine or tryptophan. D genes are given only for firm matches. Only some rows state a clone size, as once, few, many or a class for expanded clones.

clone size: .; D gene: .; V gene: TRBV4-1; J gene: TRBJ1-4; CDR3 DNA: TGCGCCAGCAGCCAAGCTCGGGTCTCAACTAATGAAAAACTGTTTTTT; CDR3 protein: CASSQARVSTNEKLFF
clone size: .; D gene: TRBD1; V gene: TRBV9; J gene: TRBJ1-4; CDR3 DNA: TGTGCCAGCAGCCTCTCCAGGGGGAATGAAAAACTGTTTTTT; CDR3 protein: CASSLSRGNEKLFF
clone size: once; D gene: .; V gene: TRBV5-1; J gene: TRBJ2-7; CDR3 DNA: TGCGCCAGCAGCCCCCCAGGAAGTGGGAGGATTGGAGAGCAGTACTTC; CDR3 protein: CASSPPGSGRIGEQYF
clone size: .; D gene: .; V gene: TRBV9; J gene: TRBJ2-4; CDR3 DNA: TGTGCCAGCAGCCCCGGGGGAGGCAGCACCAAAAACATTCAGTACTTC; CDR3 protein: CASSPGGGSTKNIQYF
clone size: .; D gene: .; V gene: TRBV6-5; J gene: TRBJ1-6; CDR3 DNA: TGTGCCAGCAGGCAAGAAGACAGGACGAATTCACCCCTCCACTTT; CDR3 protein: CASRQEDRTNSPLHF
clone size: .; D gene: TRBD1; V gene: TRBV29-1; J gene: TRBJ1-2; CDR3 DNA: TGCAGCGTCGACAGGGGGAACCATGGCTACACCTTC; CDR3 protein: CSVDRGNHGYTF
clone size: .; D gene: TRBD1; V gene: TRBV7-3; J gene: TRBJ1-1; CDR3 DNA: TGTGCCAGCAGCTCAACAGGGGTCAGGACTGAAGCTTTCTTT; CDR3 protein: CASSSTGVRTEAFF
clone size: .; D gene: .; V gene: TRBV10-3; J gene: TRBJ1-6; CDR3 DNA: TGTGCCATCAGCATCAAGAGCTCCTATAATTCACCCCTCCACTTT; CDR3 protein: CAISIKSSYNSPLHF
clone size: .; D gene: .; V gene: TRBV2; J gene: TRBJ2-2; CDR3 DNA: TGTGCCAGCAGTGGGGACTGGACCGGGGAGCTGTTTTTT; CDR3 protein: CASSGDWTGELFF
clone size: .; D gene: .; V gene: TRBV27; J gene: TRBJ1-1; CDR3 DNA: TGTGCCAGCAGTTTGAACACACCCGCGTTTGAAGAAGCTTTCTTT; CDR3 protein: CASSLNTPAFEEAFF
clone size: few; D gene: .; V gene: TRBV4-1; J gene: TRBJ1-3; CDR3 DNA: TGCGCCAGCAGCCAAGATGAGGCCGCTTCTGGAAACACCATATATTTT; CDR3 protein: CASSQDEAASGNTIYF
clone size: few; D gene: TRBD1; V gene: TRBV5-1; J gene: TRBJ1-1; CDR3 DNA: TGCGCCAGCAGCTTGGACTCCGACAGGGGGAGAGCTGAAGCTTTCTTT; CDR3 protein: CASSLDSDRGRAEAFF
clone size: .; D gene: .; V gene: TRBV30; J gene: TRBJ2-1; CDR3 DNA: TGTGCCTGGAGTGTACGGGGGCGGACTATCGCTCGAGTTAGGGATGAGCAGTTCTTC; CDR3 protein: CAWSVRGRTIARVRDEQFF
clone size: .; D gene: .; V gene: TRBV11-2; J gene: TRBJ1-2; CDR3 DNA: TGTGCCAGCACTCCGGGAGGGCAACCCTATGGCTACACCTTC; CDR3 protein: CASTPGGQPYGYTF
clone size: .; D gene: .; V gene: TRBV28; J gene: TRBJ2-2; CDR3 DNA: TGTGCCAGCAGTCCCCCAGGGGCTCTGGGGGAGCTGTTTTTT; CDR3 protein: CASSPPGALGELFF
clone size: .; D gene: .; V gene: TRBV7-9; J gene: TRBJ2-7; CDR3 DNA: TGTGCCAGCAACTCAGGGGACTCCTACGAGCAGTACTTC; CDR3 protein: CASNSGDSYEQYF
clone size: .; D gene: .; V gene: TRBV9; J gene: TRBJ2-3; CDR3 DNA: TGTGCCAGCAGCCTCGAGGGGTCTCCGAGCACAGATACGCAGTATTTT; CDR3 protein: CASSLEGSPSTDTQYF
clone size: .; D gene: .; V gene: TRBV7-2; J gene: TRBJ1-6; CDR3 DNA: TGTGCCAGCAGCCAACAGGTTATTAATTCACCCCTCCACTTT; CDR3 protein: CASSQQVINSPLHF
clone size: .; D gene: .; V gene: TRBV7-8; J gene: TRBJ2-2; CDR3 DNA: TGTGCCAGCAGCTTGGATACCGGGGAGCTGTTTTTT; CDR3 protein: CASSLDTGELFF
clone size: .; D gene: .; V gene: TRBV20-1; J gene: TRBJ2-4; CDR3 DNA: TGCAGTGCTAGTTTAGGGATTGTAGCCAAAAACATTCAGTACTTC; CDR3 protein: CSASLGIVAKNIQYF
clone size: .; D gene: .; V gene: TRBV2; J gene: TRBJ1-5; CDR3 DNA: TGTGCCAGCAGTGAACTGACACGAAGCAATCAGCCCCAGCATTTT; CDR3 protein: CASSELTRSNQPQHF
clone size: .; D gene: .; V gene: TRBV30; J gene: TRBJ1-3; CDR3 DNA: TGTGCCTGGAGTGGCGGGGGCTTTGGCAACACCATATATTTT; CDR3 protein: CAWSGGGFGNTIYF
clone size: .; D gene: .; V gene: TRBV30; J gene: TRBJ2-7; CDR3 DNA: TGTGCCTGGAGTGCCACGACAGGAGGGGTCCACGAGCAGTACTTC; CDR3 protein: CAWSATTGGVHEQYF
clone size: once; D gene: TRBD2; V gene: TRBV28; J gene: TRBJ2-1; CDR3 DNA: TGTGCCAGCAGTTTACGGGGGGGTGGAAGGGGTGAGCAGTTCTTC; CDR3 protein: CASSLRGGGRGEQFF
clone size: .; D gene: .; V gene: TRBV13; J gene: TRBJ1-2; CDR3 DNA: TGTGCCAGCAGCGACACAGGGACATCTAACTATGGCTACACCTTC; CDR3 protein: CASSDTGTSNYGYTF
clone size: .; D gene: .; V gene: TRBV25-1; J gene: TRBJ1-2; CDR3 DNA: TGTGCCAGCAGTGATGGTGGCTACACCTTC; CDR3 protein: CASSDGGYTF
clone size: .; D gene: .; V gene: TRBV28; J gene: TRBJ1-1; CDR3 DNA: TGTGCCAGCCTCAGCCAAACAGGGAAAGCTGAAGCTTTCTTT; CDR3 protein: CASLSQTGKAEAFF
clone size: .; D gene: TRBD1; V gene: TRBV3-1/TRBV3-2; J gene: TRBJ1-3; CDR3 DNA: TGTGCCAGCAGCCGGGGCCCGACAGGGTCCGGAAACACCATATATTTT; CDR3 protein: CASSRGPTGSGNTIYF
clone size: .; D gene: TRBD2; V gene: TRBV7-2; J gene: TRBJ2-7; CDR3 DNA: TGTGCCAGCAGCTTTAGCGGGAGGCCATCCTACGAGCAGTACTTC; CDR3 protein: CASSFSGRPSYEQYF